These 15 T cell receptor beta chains originate from one sample sequenced in a study of T cell repertoires in cytomegalovirus infection. TCRdb reprocessed the reads via MiXCR and lists one record per CDR3 protein. This table has approximately 500,000 distinct CDR3 sequences, about a quarter appearing once. The material sequenced was PBMCs. Receptors were obtained from a human donor in good health (CMV status not recorded). Some clones in this sample may be carry-over from other donors' samples.

Only a few counts were recorded for this clonotype. Here the CDR3 DNA reads TGCAGCGTCAAGCACCCCGGGACAGTCTCCTACGAGCAGTACTTC. Translated, it gives CSVKHPGTVSYEQYF. V is TRBV29-1 and J is TRBJ2-7; 7 bases match TRBD1. Germline V gives CDR1 SQVTM, CDR2 ANQGSEA. This CDR3 is 15 amino acids long. V lost 6 bases to trimming and J lost 0 bases; unmatched junction nucleotides: 11.

This clonotype was detected ten times or more. The chain joins TRBV11-2 to TRBJ2-7; 9 nucleotides align to TRBD2. The CDR3 is 17 residues long. J lost 0 bases, V lost 1 base, and 7 bases had no gene match. Germline V CDR1 and CDR2: SGHAT, FQNNGV. CDR3 protein: CASSLGRLAATSYEQYV. CDR3 in DNA: TGTGCCAGCAGCTTAGGTCGACTAGCGGCCACCTCCTACGAGCAGTACGTC.

The table lists this clonotype with a few counts. The V and J genes are TRBV7-2 and TRBJ1-2; TRBD1 matches at 9 bases. This CDR3 region has 15 residues. CDR1 and CDR2 from the germline V gene are SGHTA and FQGNSA. After removal of 4 bases from V and 6 bases from J, the junction contained 9 bases not matched to a gene. The CDR3 nucleotides are TGTGCCAGCAGCTACGTGGGACAGGGTACCAATGGCTACACCTTC. It translates to CASSYVGQGTNGYTF.

The V gene is TRBV7-2, the J gene TRBJ1-1; D call uncertain. The CDR3 runs to 17 residues. Germline V gene sequence: CDR1 SGHTA, CDR2 FQGNSA. Trimming shortened V by 5 bases and J by 1 base, and 20 bases separated the two germline ends. The CDR3 loop is CASSPFFGVGGNTEAFF. The DNA for the CDR3 is TGTGCCAGCAGCCCTTTTTTCGGTGTGGGAGGGAACACTGAAGCTTTCTTT.

This chain uses TRBV29-1 with TRBJ2-2; tentative D call: TRBD1 (6 bases). The V end lost 6 bases, the J end lost 2 bases, and 13 bases lay between the germline ends. Germline lookup yields CDR1 SQVTM and CDR2 ANQGSEA. This CDR3 spans 14 amino acids. The CDR3 is CSVSGQLNTGELFF. The CDR3 DNA reads TGCAGCGTCTCCGGACAGCTCAACACCGGGGAGCTGTTTTTT.

In this sample, this clonotype turned up many times. The chain links TRBV7-6 to TRBJ2-5; 9 bases map to TRBD1. There are 19 residues in the CDR3. CDR1 SGHVS and CDR2 FNYEAQ come from the germline V gene. V gave up 2 bases and J gave up 1 base; unmatched junction bases: 14. CDR3 in DNA: TGTGCCAGCAGCTTAAAGGATGGACCGGGACAGGGCATCCAAGAGACCCAGTACTTC. This codes for CASSLKDGPGQGIQETQYF.

This sequence joins TRBV6-5 and TRBJ2-5; D is possibly TRBD1 or TRBD2 (5 bases each). The CDR3 extends over 16 amino acids. V gave up 0 bases and J gave up 1 base, with 12 bases separating them. CDR1 is MNHEY, CDR2 SVGAGI, per germline. CDR3: CASSYSGRRPQETQYF. For the CDR3, the DNA is TGTGCCAGCAGTTACTCGGGACGAAGACCCCAAGAGACCCAGTACTTC.

The chain employs TRBV5-4 and TRBJ1-1; TRBD1 matches 7 bases. V trimming: 3 bases; J trimming: 5 bases; junction bases outside the gene matches: 7. The length of the CDR3 is 14 residues. Germline V gene data show CDR1 as SGHNT and CDR2 as YYREEE (reference sequence). This CDR3 is CASSSGQQRTEAFF. The CDR3 nucleotides read TGTGCCAGCAGCTCGGGACAGCAAAGGACTGAAGCTTTCTTT.

The rearrangement joins TRBV6-1 to TRBJ2-7, with D perhaps matching TRBD1 or TRBD2 (5 bases each). Germline V gene data show CDR1 as MNHNS and CDR2 as SASEGT. The V and J ends lost 2 bases and 3 bases respectively, with 17 bases between them. The CDR3 covers 16 residues. CDR3 DNA: TGTGCCAGCAGTGAATTGGAGTGGGGGAATAACTACGAGCAGTACGTC. Its protein is CASSELEWGNNYEQYV.

The rearrangement links TRBV29-1 to TRBJ2-1, with 10 bases that match TRBD1. CDR1 is SQVTM and CDR2 is ANQGSEA in the germline V gene. The V gene end was trimmed by 6 bases and the J gene end by 3 bases; junction bases not matched to a gene: 8. The CDR3 runs to 15 residues. The CDR3 DNA follows: TGCAGCGTGGGGGACCGGGACAGGGGCTACAATGAGCAGTTCTTC. This codes for CSVGDRDRGYNEQFF.

The chain employs TRBV4-1 and TRBJ1-2; 10 nucleotides match TRBD1. The CDR3 runs 15 residues. The germline V gene has CDR1 MGHRA and CDR2 YSYEKL. The J segment lost 9 bases and the V segment lost 8 bases, leaving 15 bases of the junction unmatched. In DNA form, the CDR3 reads TGCGCCAGCGCGGGGCCGGACAGGGGGTCATATAGCTACACCTTC. Amino acids: CASAGPDRGSYSYTF.

This clonotype was recorded at least ten times. V is TRBV12-3 or TRBV12-4 and J is TRBJ2-1, with TRBD1 as a possible D gene (6 bases). V lost 6 bases and J lost 5, with 11 bases in between. The CDR3 has 13 residues. CDR3 residues: CASRRTVNNEQFF. In DNA form, the CDR3 reads TGTGCCAGCAGACGGACAGTTAACAATGAGCAGTTCTTC.

The V call is TRBV27, the J call TRBJ2-2, with TRBD2 identical over 11 bases. CDR1 is MNHEY, CDR2 SMNVEV, per germline (reference sequence). V shed 2 bases, J shed 9 bases, and the junction held 8 bases outside the gene matches. The CDR3 is 16 residues long. CDR3 sequence reads: CASSLMTSGVPRELFF. The CDR3 region has the DNA TGTGCCAGCAGTTTAATGACTAGCGGGGTTCCCCGGGAGCTGTTTTTT.

A single count supports this clonotype. This chain links TRBV7-8 with TRBJ1-2; no clear D. The CDR3 consists of 14 residues. The V gene's germline CDR1 is SGHVS and CDR2 FQNEAQ. V lost 0 bases to trimming and J lost 5 bases, with 10 bases between them. For the CDR3, the DNA is TGTGCCAGCAGCTTAGCCTCGGAAGGGTATGGCTACACCTTC. Translation: CASSLASEGYGYTF.

This clonotype was seen a few times. The chain links TRBV20-1 to TRBJ2-1, with 8 nucleotides matching TRBD2. V was pared by 3 bases and J by 6 bases, with 4 bases of the junction left unmatched. Germline-derived CDR1 and CDR2 are DFQATT and SNEGSKA (reference sequence). The CDR3 is made up of 13 amino acids. In DNA, the CDR3 is TGCAGTGCTAGTTCCGGGGGGGGCAATGAGCAGTTCTTC. This sequence encodes CSASSGGGNEQFF.